The clone carrying this T cell receptor (beta chain) was seen repeatedly, ten times or more. Its target is unknown. This sample is drawn from a study of blood T cells in healthy people across ages. Findings of the study overall: No conclusive comparison of naive versus antigen-experienced cells was possible with unsorted PBMCs. CMV infection status of these donors was not known.

Combining a sample-barcoded 5' primer with a J-beta primer mix, a second PCR ran for about 6 to 11 cycles. Carrying 12 random nucleotides, a template-switch adaptor labeled each individual cDNA molecule. TCRdb reanalysed the 5' RACE reads using MiXCR and keeps one entry per CDR3 protein. The sample carries about 800,000 distinct CDR3 sequences, roughly 25% recorded once. Each of the donors had 8 to 10 milliliters of peripheral blood drawn into EDTA-treated Vacutainer tubes. These data also featured in a second study, about T cells of mothers and their children.

This clonotype originated in a boy between 10 and 17 years old in good health. Sequenced input: blood.

The chain's CDR3 is CTVRSLAGVPETQYF. CDR3 nucleotide sequence: TGCACCGTTCGATCTCTAGCGGGGGTCCCGGAGACCCAGTACTTC. The V gene is TRBV20-1, the J gene TRBJ2-5; 10 nucleotides match TRBD2. This CDR3 spans 15 amino acids. Per germline, CDR1 DFQATT and CDR2 SNEGSKA (reference sequence).